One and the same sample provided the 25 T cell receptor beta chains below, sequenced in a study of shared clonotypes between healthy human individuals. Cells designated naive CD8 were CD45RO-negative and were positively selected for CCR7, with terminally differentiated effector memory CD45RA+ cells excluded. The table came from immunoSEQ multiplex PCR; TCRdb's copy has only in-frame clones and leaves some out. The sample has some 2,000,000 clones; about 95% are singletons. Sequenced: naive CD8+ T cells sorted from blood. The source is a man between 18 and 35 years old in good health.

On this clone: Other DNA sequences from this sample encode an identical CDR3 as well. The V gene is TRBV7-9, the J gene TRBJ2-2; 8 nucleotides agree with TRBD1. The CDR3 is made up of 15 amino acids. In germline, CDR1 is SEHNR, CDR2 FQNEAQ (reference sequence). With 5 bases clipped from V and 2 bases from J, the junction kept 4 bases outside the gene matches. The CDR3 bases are TGTGCCAGCAGCCCGACAGGGGTTAACACCGGGGAGCTGTTTTTT. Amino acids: CASSPTGVNTGELFF.

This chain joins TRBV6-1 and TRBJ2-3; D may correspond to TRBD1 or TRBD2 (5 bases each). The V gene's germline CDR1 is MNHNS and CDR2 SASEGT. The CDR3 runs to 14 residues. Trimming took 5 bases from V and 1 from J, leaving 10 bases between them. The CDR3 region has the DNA TGTGCCAGCAGTACCAGGGACCGCACAGATACGCAGTATTTT. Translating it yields CASSTRDRTDTQYF.

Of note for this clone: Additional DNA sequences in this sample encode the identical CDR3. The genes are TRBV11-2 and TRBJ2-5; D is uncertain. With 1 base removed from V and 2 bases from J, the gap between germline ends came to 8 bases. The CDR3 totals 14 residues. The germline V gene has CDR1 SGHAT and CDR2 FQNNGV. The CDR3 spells CASSLGYGQETQYF. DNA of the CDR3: TGTGCCAGCAGCTTAGGATATGGTCAAGAGACCCAGTACTTC.

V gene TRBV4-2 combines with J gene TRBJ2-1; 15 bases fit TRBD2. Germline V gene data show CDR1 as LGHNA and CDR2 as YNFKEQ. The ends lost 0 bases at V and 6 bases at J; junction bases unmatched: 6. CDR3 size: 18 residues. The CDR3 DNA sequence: TGTGCCAGCAGCCAAGAGGGACTAGCGGGGGGTCACGGCAATGAGCAGTTCTTC. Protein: CASSQEGLAGGHGNEQFF.

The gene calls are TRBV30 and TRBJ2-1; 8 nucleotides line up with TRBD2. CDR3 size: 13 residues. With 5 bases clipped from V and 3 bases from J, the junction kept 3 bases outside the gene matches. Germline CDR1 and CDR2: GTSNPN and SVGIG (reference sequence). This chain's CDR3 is CAWGLAIYNEQFF. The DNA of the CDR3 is TGTGCCTGGGGACTAGCAATCTACAATGAGCAGTTCTTC.

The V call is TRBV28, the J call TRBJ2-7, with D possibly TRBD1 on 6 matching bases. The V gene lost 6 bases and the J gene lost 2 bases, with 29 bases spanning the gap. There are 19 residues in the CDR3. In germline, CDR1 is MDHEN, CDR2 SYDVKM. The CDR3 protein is CASRLPSLAQDSNTYEQYF. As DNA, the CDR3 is TGTGCCAGCAGGCTCCCATCATTGGCCCAGGACAGCAACACCTACGAGCAGTACTTC. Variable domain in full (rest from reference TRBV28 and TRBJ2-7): DVKVTQSSRYLVKRTGEKVFLECVQDMDHENMFWYRQDPGLGLRLIYFSYDVKMKEKGDIPEGYSVSREKKERFSLILESASTNQTSMYLCASRLPSLAQDSNTYEQYFGPGTRLTVT.

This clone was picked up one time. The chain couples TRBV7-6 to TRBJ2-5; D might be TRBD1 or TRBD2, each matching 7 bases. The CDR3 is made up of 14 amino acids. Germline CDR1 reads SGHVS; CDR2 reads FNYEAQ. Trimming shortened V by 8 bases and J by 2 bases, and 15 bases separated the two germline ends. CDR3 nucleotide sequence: TGTGCCAGCGCCCCGGGGGGACAGCAAGAGACCCAGTACTTC. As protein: CASAPGGQQETQYF.

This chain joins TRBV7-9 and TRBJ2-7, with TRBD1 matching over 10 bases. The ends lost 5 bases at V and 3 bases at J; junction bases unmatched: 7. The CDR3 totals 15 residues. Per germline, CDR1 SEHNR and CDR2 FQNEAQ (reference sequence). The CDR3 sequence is CASSHRDRGIYEQYF. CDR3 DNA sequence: TGTGCCAGCAGCCACCGGGACAGGGGAATCTACGAGCAGTACTTC.

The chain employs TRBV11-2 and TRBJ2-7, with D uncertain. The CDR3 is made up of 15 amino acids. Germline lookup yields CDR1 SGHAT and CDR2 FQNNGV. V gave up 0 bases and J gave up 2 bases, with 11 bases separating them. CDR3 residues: CASSLEAAGPYEQYF. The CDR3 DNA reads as TGTGCCAGCAGCTTAGAAGCCGCCGGACCCTACGAGCAGTACTTC.

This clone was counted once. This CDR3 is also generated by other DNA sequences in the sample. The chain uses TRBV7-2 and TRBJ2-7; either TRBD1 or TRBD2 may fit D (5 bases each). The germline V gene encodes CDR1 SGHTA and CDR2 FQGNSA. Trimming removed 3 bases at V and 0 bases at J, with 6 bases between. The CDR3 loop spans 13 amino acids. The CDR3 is CASSFGGSYEQYF. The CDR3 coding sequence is TGTGCCAGCAGCTTTGGGGGCTCCTACGAGCAGTACTTC.

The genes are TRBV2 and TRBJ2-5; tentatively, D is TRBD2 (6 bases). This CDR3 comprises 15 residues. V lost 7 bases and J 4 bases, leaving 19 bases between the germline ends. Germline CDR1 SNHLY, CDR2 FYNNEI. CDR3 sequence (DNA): TGTGCCAGCAACGCCGGGACTCTGATTTCAGAGACCCAGTACTTC. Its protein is CASNAGTLISETQYF.

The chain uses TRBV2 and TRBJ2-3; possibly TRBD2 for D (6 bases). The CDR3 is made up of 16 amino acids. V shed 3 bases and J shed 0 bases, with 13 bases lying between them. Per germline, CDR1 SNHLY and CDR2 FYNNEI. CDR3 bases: TGTGCCAGCAGTGAGCGGGGCAGATCTAGCACAGATACGCAGTATTTT. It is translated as CASSERGRSSTDTQYF.

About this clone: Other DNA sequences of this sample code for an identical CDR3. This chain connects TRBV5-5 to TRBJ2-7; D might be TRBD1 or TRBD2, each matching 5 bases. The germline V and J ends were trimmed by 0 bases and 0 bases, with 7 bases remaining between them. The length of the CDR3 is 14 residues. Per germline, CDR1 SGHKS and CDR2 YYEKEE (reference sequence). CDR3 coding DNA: TGTGCCAGCAGCTTGGGGGACGGCTCCTACGAGCAGTACTTC. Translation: CASSLGDGSYEQYF.

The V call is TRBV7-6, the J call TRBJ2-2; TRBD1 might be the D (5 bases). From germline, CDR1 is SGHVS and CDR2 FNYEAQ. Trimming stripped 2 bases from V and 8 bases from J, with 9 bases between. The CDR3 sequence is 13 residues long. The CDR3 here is CASSLIQGGELFF. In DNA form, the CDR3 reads TGTGCCAGCAGCTTAATCCAGGGAGGGGAGCTGTTTTTT. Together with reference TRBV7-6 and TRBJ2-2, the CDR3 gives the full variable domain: GAGVSQSPRYKVTKRGQDVALRCDPISGHVSLYWYRQALGQGPEFLTYFNYEAQQDKSGLPNDRFSAERPEGSISTLTIQRTEQRDSAMYRCASSLIQGGELFFGEGSRLTVL.

The chain's CDR3 is CASSLILGTAYNEQFF. CDR3 bases: TGTGCCAGCAGCTTAATCCTCGGGACAGCTTACAATGAGCAGTTCTTC. The chain recombines TRBV7-2 with TRBJ2-1, with 7 nucleotides matching TRBD1. The V segment lost 2 bases and the J segment 4 bases; nucleotides outside the gene matches: 8. This CDR3 is 16 amino acids long. CDR1 is SGHTA and CDR2 is FQGNSA in the germline V gene.

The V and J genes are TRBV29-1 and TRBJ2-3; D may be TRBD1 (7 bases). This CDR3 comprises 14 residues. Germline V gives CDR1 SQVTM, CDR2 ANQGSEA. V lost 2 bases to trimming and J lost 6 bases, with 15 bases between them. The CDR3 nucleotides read TGCAGCGTTGAACCGGGACAGCGGGCTGATACGCAGTATTTT. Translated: CSVEPGQRADTQYF.

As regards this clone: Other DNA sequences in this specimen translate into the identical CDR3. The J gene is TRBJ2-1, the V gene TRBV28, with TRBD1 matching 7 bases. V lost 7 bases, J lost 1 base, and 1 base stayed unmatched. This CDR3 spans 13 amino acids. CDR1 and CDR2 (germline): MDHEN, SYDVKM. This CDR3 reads CASNRGSYNEQFF. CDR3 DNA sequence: TGTGCCAGCAACAGGGGTTCCTACAATGAGCAGTTCTTC.

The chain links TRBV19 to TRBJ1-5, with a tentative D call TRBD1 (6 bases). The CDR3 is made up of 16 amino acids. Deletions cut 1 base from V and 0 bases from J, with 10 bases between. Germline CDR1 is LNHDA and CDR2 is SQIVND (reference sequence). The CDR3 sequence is CASSIATGNSNQPQHF. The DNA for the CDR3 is TGTGCCAGTAGTATAGCAACAGGGAATAGCAATCAGCCCCAGCATTTT.

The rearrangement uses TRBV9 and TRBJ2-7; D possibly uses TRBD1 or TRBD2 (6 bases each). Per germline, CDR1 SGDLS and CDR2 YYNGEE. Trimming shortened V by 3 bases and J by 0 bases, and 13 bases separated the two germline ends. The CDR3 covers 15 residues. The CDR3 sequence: CASSGAGHPSYEQYF. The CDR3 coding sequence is TGTGCCAGCAGCGGGGCGGGACACCCCTCCTACGAGCAGTACTTC.

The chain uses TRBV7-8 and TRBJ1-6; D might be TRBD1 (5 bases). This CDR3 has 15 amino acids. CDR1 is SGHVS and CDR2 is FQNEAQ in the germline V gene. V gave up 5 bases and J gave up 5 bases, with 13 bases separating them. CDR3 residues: CASSPGIWDNSPLHF. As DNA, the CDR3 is TGTGCCAGCAGCCCAGGGATTTGGGATAATTCACCCCTCCACTTT.

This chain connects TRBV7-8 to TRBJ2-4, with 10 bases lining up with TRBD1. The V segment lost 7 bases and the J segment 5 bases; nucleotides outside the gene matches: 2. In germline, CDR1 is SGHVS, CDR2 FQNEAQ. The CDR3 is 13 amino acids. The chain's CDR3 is CASKDRGENIQYF. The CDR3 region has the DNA TGTGCCAGCAAGGACAGGGGGGAAAACATTCAGTACTTC.

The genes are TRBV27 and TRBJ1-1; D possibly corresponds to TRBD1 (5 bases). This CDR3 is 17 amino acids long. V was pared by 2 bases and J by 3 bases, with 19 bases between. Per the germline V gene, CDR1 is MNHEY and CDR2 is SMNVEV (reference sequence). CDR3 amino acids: CASSLIPQGPLYTEAFF. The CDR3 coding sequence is TGTGCCAGCAGTTTAATCCCGCAGGGTCCTCTTTACACTGAAGCTTTCTTT.

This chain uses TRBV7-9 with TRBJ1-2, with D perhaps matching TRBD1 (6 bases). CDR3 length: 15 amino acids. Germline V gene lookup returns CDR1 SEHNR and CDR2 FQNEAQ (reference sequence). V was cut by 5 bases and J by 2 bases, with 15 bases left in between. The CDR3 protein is CASSEGTSYNYGYTF. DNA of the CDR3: TGTGCCAGCAGCGAAGGGACAAGCTACAACTATGGCTACACCTTC.

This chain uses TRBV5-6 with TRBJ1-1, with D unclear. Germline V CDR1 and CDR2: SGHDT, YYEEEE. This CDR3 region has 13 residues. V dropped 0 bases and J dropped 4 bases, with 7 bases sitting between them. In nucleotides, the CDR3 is TGTGCCAGCAGCTTGGGACGGGTCACTGAAGCTTTCTTT. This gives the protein CASSLGRVTEAFF.

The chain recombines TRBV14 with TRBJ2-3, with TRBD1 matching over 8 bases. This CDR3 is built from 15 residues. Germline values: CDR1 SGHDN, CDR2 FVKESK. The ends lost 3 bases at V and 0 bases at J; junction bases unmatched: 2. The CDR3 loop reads CASSQGQVSTDTQYF. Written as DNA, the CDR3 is TGTGCCAGCAGCCAGGGACAGGTTAGCACAGATACGCAGTATTTT.